What follows are 8 T cell receptor beta chains derived from one specimen sequenced in a study of vaccination effects on CD4 cells after COVID-19. TCRdb's copy holds only in-frame clones and misses some; the assay was immunoSEQ multiplex PCR. The sample carries about 54,000 clones, over 80% recorded once. Antigen-specific CD4+ T cells were expanded (with viral peptide pools) by the ViraFEST assay ahead of sequencing. It was after nine to eleven days of culture that CD4+ T cells were isolated. For these receptors, no antigen is known. This specimen was CD4+ T cells from PBMCs cultured with HCoV-229E spike peptides, taken before COVID-19 vaccination. Source of these receptors: a human donor who received a COVID-19 vaccine.

V is TRBV28 and J is TRBJ2-1; TRBD1 matches at 9 bases. This CDR3 spans 15 amino acids. Germline V CDR1 and CDR2: MDHEN, SYDVKM. Trimming at V came to 5 bases and at J to 4 bases, leaving 6 bases not matched to a gene. CDR3 DNA: TGTGCCAGCAGTCCCCGGGACAGGGCTTACAATGAGCAGTTCTTC. Amino acid sequence: CASSPRDRAYNEQFF.

This sequence joins TRBV30 and TRBJ1-6; 10 bases fit TRBD1. This CDR3 has 15 amino acids. Germline V gene sequence: CDR1 GTSNPN, CDR2 SVGIG (reference sequence). The junction had 10 bases not matched to a gene; V was cut back by 5 bases and J by 9 bases. CDR3 amino acids: CAWLDRGKSFSPLHF. CDR3 sequence (DNA): TGTGCCTGGCTGGACAGGGGGAAAAGTTTTTCACCCCTCCACTTT.

The rearrangement links TRBV4-1 to TRBJ1-3; D is undetermined. Trimming shortened V by 1 base and J by 0 bases, and 16 bases separated the two germline ends. From germline, CDR1 is MGHRA and CDR2 YSYEKL. This CDR3 is 18 amino acids long. This CDR3 is CASSQAIGPLGSGNTIYF. In DNA, the CDR3 is TGCGCCAGCAGCCAAGCTATAGGGCCGTTAGGCTCTGGAAACACCATATATTTT.

The chain is built from TRBV27 and TRBJ1-4; D is uncertain. V lost 5 bases and J lost 0, with 4 bases in between. Germline CDR1 and CDR2: MNHEY and SMNVEV (reference sequence). This CDR3 region has 13 residues. The CDR3 DNA reads as TGTGCCAGCAGTGCTACAACTAATGAAAAACTGTTTTTT. Amino acids: CASSATTNEKLFF.

The chain uses TRBV7-6 and TRBJ2-5; a weak D match, TRBD2 (7 bases). The CDR3 has 14 amino acids. V was trimmed by 1 base and J by 5 bases, leaving 11 bases between them. Per the germline V gene, CDR1 is SGHVS and CDR2 is FNYEAQ. CDR3 protein: CASSLGGGAETQYF. DNA of the CDR3: TGTGCCAGCAGCTTAGGTGGGGGGGCCGAGACCCAGTACTTC.

The chain has TRBV2 and TRBJ1-2; D is ambiguous. This CDR3 is built from 14 residues. V was pared by 8 bases and J by 2 bases, with 15 bases between. CDR1 and CDR2 from the germline V gene are SNHLY and FYNNEI. The CDR3 loop is CASRIGIENYGYTF. The CDR3 DNA follows: TGTGCCAGCCGAATCGGGATCGAAAACTATGGCTACACCTTC.

This chain links TRBV28 with TRBJ2-2; 8 bases fit TRBD1. Germline V gives CDR1 MDHEN, CDR2 SYDVKM. J lost 1 base, V lost 2 bases, and 3 bases had no gene match. This CDR3 region has 16 residues. CDR3 residues: CASSLQGQGNTGELFF. Written as DNA, the CDR3 is TGTGCCAGCAGTTTACAAGGACAGGGGAACACCGGGGAGCTGTTTTTT.

This clone turned up a few times. The V gene is TRBV18, the J gene TRBJ2-3; 8 nucleotides match TRBD1. The J segment lost 5 bases and the V segment lost 3 bases, leaving 1 base of the junction unmatched. CDR3 length equals 13 residues. Germline-derived CDR1 and CDR2 are KGHSH and LQKENI. Here the CDR3 reads CASSPGQGDTQYF. The CDR3 bases are TGTGCCAGCTCACCCGGACAGGGAGATACGCAGTATTTT.